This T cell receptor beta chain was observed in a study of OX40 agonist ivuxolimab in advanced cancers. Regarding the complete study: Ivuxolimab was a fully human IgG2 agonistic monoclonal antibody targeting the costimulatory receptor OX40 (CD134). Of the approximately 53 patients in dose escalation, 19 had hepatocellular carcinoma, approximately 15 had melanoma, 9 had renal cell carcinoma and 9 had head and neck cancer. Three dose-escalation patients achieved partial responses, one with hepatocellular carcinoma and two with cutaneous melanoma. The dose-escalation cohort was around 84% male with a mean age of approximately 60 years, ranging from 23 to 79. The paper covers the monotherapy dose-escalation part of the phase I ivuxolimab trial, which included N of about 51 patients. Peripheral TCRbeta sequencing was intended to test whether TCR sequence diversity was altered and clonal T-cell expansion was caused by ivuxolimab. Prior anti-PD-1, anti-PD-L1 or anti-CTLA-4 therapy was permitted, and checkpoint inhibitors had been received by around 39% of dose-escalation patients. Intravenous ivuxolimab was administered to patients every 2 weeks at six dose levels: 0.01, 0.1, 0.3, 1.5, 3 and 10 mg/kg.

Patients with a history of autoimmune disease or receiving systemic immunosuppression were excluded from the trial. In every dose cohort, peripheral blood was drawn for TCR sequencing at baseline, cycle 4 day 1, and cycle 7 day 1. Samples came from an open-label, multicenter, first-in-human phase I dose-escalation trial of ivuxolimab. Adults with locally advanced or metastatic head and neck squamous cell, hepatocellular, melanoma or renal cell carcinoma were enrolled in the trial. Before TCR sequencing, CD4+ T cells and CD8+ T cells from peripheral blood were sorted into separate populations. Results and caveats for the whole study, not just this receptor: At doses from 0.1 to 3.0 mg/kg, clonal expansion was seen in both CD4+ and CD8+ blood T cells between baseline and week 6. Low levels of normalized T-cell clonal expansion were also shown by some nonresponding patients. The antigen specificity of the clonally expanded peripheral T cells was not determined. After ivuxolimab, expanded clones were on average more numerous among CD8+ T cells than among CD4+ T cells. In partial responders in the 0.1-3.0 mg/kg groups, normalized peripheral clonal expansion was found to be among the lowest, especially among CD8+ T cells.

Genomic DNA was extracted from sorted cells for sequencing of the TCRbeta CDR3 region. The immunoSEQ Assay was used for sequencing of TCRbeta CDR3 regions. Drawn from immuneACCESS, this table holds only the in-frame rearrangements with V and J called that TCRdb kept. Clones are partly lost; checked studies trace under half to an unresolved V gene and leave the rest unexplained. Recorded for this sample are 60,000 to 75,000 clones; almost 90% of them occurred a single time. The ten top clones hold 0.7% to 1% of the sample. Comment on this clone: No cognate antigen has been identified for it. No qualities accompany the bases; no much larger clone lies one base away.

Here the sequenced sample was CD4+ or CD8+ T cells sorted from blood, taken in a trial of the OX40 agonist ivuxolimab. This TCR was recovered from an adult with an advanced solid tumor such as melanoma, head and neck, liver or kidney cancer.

At the DNA level, the sequence is TGCGCCAGCACCACGGAGGTTCAAGAGACCCAGTACTTC. Its protein is CASTTEVQETQYF. Recombination joined TRBV5-1 with TRBJ2-5; the D segment could be TRBD2, given 5 matching bases. CDR1 and CDR2 are drawn from the germline V gene: SGHRS, YFSETQ. Its CDR3 holds 13 amino acids, cysteine through phenylalanine. The read is trimmed to its CDR3 DNA, 39 bases read in frame from base 1. V is pared back by 6 bases and J by 2 bases, with 11 bases lying between the germline termini. When the CDR3 is completed using the reference TRBV5-1 and TRBJ2-5 genes on either side, the full variable domain is KAGVTQTPRYLIKTRGQQVTLSCSPISGHRSVSWYQQTPGQGLQFLFEYFSETQRNKGNFPGRFSGRQFSNSRSEMNVSTLELGDSALYLCASTTEVQETQYFGPGTRLLVL.